Sequencing of this TCR beta chain was carried out in a study of T cell responses to AZD1222 COVID-19 vaccine. Study-level results: Once two AZD1222 doses were given, Spike-specific TCR breadth and depth went up.

About this clone: Antigen: not known.

Clones were sequenced by immunoSEQ multiplex PCR, and TCRdb holds only the in-frame ones, with some missing. The sample yields around 95,000 clones, around 87% seen once. The CDR3 is made up of 12 amino acids. Germline CDR1 reads SGHTS; CDR2 reads YDEGEE. The V and J ends lost 0 bases and 4 bases respectively, with 2 bases between them. This sequence was found in an adult in good health. The chain combines TRBV5-8 with TRBJ2-4; D is unresolved. This sample comprised peripheral blood, obtained on day 0 of MenACWY control vaccination. The CDR3: CASSLAKNIQYF. For the CDR3, the DNA is TGTGCCAGCAGCTTGGCTAAAAACATTCAGTACTTC.